This T cell receptor (beta chain) appears in the sequencing data of a study of identical twins. Findings of the study overall: Within beta out-of-frame sequences, the excess sharing observed between twins was weaker. Abundant beta clonotypes from cord blood had fewer insertions, unlike memory repertoires, which showed none.

It was template switching that added a universal primer site, and there were unique molecular identifiers on the cDNA. Via MiXCR, TCRdb re-called the 5' RACE reads, giving one row per CDR3 protein. The sample has roughly 490,000 distinct CDR3 sequences, roughly an eighth seen once. On this clonotype: Antigen unknown.

With 1 base clipped from V and 1 base from J, the junction kept 6 bases outside the gene matches. Germline lookup yields CDR1 DFQATT and CDR2 SNEGSKA (reference sequence). This CDR3 comprises 16 residues. All donors comprised healthy Caucasians. The same data also went into a second study, on yellow fever vaccine responses in identical twins.

This clonotype was sampled from a woman aged 18-29 years in good health. Sequencing was done on a sample of CD4+ T cells sorted from blood. The chain couples TRBV20-1 to TRBJ1-5; 8 nucleotides align to TRBD1. The CDR3 region is CSARVQGALSNQPQHF. The CDR3 DNA sequence: TGCAGTGCTAGAGTTCAGGGGGCGTTGAGCAATCAGCCCCAGCATTTT.